The clone carrying this TCR beta chain was counted between two and nine times. Its antigen is unknown. Since all of the isolated RNA was reverse transcribed, expressed TCRB transcripts were what got sequenced. For naive, central memory and regulatory T cell samples, reads averaged approximately 3.6 million. Libraries were prepared by immunoSEQ multiplex PCR; TCRdb keeps only in-frame clonotypes and omits some of them. The table includes a few hundred thousand clones, 16% detected once. These data are taken from a study of beta chain features in type 1 diabetes. Study-level points and caveats: Any HLA type influence on TCRB rearrangement was left unresolved here. TCRB CDR3s from Type 1 diabetes patients were moderately but significantly shorter in all four CD4+ subsets. Reads derived from cDNA could over-represent cells showing high TCR expression.

CD45RO/CCR7/CD25/CD127/CD95/CD27 sorting isolated CD4+ naive, central memory, regulatory and stem cell-like memory cells. The clonotype originates from a man younger than 40 with type 1 diabetes. The sample comprised naive CD4+ T cells from blood.

DNA for the CDR3: TGTGCCAGCAACCAGCCGTGGGGCGGCACTTACAATGAGCAGTTCTTC. Protein product: CASNQPWGGTYNEQFF. V gene TRBV5-6 combines with J gene TRBJ2-1; D perhaps matches TRBD1 (5 bases). The CDR3 length is 16 residues. Germline assignment: CDR1 SGHDT and CDR2 YYEEEE. V was cut by 6 bases and J by 4 bases, with 20 bases left in between.